The rows below give T cell receptor beta chains drawn from one sample of a study of blood T cell repertoires in COVID-19. Some clones are missing from TCRdb's copy, which holds only in-frame ones; the method was immunoSEQ multiplex PCR. The data contain about 61,000 clones, roughly 86% of them singletons. The sequenced sample was peripheral blood. All receptors come from a human donor in a cohort sampled during active COVID-19. The CDR3 runs from the conserved cysteine through the conserved F or W. D genes are given only for firm matches. Size is stated for part of the rows, as once, few or many counts, or as a class when the clone is expanded.

j_gene: TRBJ1-6; v_gene: TRBV11-2; abundance: -; d_gene: -; CDR3aa: CASSLSAHPLHF; CDR3nt: TGTGCCAGCAGCCTGAGTGCCCACCCCCTCCACTTT
j_gene: TRBJ2-1; v_gene: TRBV6-5; abundance: few; d_gene: TRBD2; CDR3aa: CASSASGHNEQFF; CDR3nt: TGTGCCAGCTCTGCTAGCGGGCACAATGAGCAGTTCTTC
j_gene: TRBJ1-2; v_gene: TRBV28; abundance: -; d_gene: TRBD1; CDR3aa: CASSGTEVSYGYTF; CDR3nt: TGTGCCAGCAGTGGGACAGAGGTTTCCTATGGCTACACCTTC
j_gene: TRBJ2-2; v_gene: TRBV10-2; abundance: -; d_gene: -; CDR3aa: CASSEKLFTGELFF; CDR3nt: TGCGCCAGCAGTGAGAAACTGTTCACCGGGGAGCTGTTTTTT
j_gene: TRBJ2-7; v_gene: TRBV2; abundance: -; d_gene: TRBD2; CDR3aa: CASSEARGRFYEQYF; CDR3nt: TGTGCCAGCAGTGAAGCTCGCGGGAGGTTTTACGAGCAGTACTTC
j_gene: TRBJ2-1; v_gene: TRBV7-2; abundance: -; d_gene: TRBD2; CDR3aa: CASSLGVMAGGEEQFF; CDR3nt: TGTGCCAGCAGCTTAGGGGTTATGGCGGGAGGAGAGGAGCAGTTCTTC
j_gene: TRBJ2-1; v_gene: TRBV5-8; abundance: once; d_gene: TRBD1; CDR3aa: CASSMGTGSNYNEQFF; CDR3nt: TGTGCCAGCAGCATGGGGACAGGGAGTAATTACAATGAGCAGTTCTTC
j_gene: TRBJ1-3; v_gene: TRBV7-2; abundance: once; d_gene: -; CDR3aa: CASSLGQPGNTIYF; CDR3nt: TGTGCCAGCAGCTTAGGACAGCCTGGAAACACCATATATTTT
j_gene: TRBJ1-1; v_gene: TRBV19; abundance: -; d_gene: -; CDR3aa: CASRDWEKGNTEAFF; CDR3nt: TGTGCCAGTAGGGATTGGGAGAAAGGGAACACTGAAGCTTTCTTT
j_gene: TRBJ2-7; v_gene: TRBV29-1; abundance: -; d_gene: TRBD1; CDR3aa: CSATPPDRAYEQYF; CDR3nt: TGCAGCGCGACTCCGCCGGACAGGGCCTACGAGCAGTACTTC
j_gene: TRBJ2-1; v_gene: TRBV28; abundance: -; d_gene: -; CDR3aa: CASSSPGTFPARFF; CDR3nt: TGTGCCAGCAGTTCACCTGGGACTTTCCCCGCACGGTTCTTC
j_gene: TRBJ2-7; v_gene: TRBV18; abundance: -; d_gene: TRBD2; CDR3aa: CASSPQGLAGGAEQYF; CDR3nt: TGTGCCAGCTCACCACAAGGACTAGCGGGAGGGGCCGAGCAGTACTTC
j_gene: TRBJ1-1; v_gene: TRBV7-9; abundance: -; d_gene: TRBD1; CDR3aa: CASSGIKMGTGGTEAFF; CDR3nt: TGTGCCAGCAGTGGTATAAAAATGGGGACAGGAGGCACTGAAGCTTTCTTT
j_gene: TRBJ1-6; v_gene: TRBV7-3; abundance: -; d_gene: TRBD1; CDR3aa: CASSSQPTGAGSPLHF; CDR3nt: TGTGCCAGCAGCTCTCAGCCGACAGGGGCCGGGTCACCCCTCCACTTT
j_gene: TRBJ2-2; v_gene: TRBV2; abundance: -; d_gene: TRBD1; CDR3aa: CASSGTGGRTGELFF; CDR3nt: TGTGCCAGCAGTGGAACAGGGGGGAGGACCGGGGAGCTGTTTTTT
j_gene: TRBJ1-5; v_gene: TRBV6-5; abundance: -; d_gene: -; CDR3aa: CASSQGWRGQPQHF; CDR3nt: TGTGCCAGCAGCCAAGGGTGGAGGGGTCAGCCCCAGCATTTT
j_gene: TRBJ1-5; v_gene: TRBV6-5; abundance: once; d_gene: -; CDR3aa: CASSSPSRVGSQHF; CDR3nt: TGTGCCAGCAGCTCTCCCTCCAGGGTTGGATCCCAGCATTTT
j_gene: TRBJ2-1; v_gene: TRBV3-1/TRBV3-2; abundance: -; d_gene: -; CDR3aa: CASSHLLQWSEQFF; CDR3nt: TGTGCCAGCAGCCACCTCCTCCAATGGAGTGAGCAGTTCTTC
j_gene: TRBJ1-2; v_gene: TRBV9; abundance: -; d_gene: TRBD1; CDR3aa: CASSVDPTGRSYYGYTF; CDR3nt: TGTGCCAGCAGCGTAGATCCGACAGGGCGCTCCTACTATGGCTACACCTTC
j_gene: TRBJ2-7; v_gene: TRBV28; abundance: once; d_gene: -; CDR3aa: CASRTGPNEQYF; CDR3nt: TGTGCCAGCAGAACAGGGCCCAACGAGCAGTACTTC
j_gene: TRBJ2-2; v_gene: TRBV4-1; abundance: once; d_gene: -; CDR3aa: CASSALGGNTGELFF; CDR3nt: TGCGCCAGCAGCGCCCTGGGAGGGAACACCGGGGAGCTGTTTTTT
j_gene: TRBJ1-6; v_gene: TRBV27; abundance: -; d_gene: -; CDR3aa: CASSLRSSYNSPLHF; CDR3nt: TGTGCCAGCAGTTTAAGGAGCTCCTATAATTCACCCCTCCACTTT
j_gene: TRBJ2-7; v_gene: TRBV7-9; abundance: few; d_gene: TRBD1; CDR3aa: CASSLKGGWNEQYF; CDR3nt: TGTGCCAGCAGCTTGAAAGGGGGCTGGAACGAGCAGTACTTC
j_gene: TRBJ2-1; v_gene: TRBV18; abundance: -; d_gene: -; CDR3aa: CASSRIAYNEQFF; CDR3nt: TGTGCCAGCTCACGAATAGCTTACAATGAGCAGTTCTTC
j_gene: TRBJ1-6; v_gene: TRBV4-2; abundance: -; d_gene: TRBD1; CDR3aa: CASSQDSGGQGHNSPLHF; CDR3nt: TGTGCCAGCAGCCAAGACTCGGGGGGACAGGGCCATAATTCACCCCTCCACTTT
j_gene: TRBJ2-3; v_gene: TRBV27; abundance: -; d_gene: TRBD1; CDR3aa: CASSLFWTGASTDTQYF; CDR3nt: TGTGCCAGCAGTTTGTTTTGGACAGGCGCTAGCACAGATACGCAGTATTTT
j_gene: TRBJ2-7; v_gene: TRBV2; abundance: -; d_gene: -; CDR3aa: CASRIGGTVVGEQYF; CDR3nt: TGTGCCAGCAGGATTGGGGGGACTGTGGTAGGGGAGCAGTACTTC
j_gene: TRBJ1-2; v_gene: TRBV7-9; abundance: -; d_gene: -; CDR3aa: CASSPRVVNYGYTF; CDR3nt: TGTGCCAGCAGCCCCCGGGTCGTAAACTATGGCTACACCTTC
j_gene: TRBJ2-7; v_gene: TRBV7-3; abundance: -; d_gene: -; CDR3aa: CASSLSGGAPKEQYF; CDR3nt: TGTGCCAGCAGCTTAAGCGGCGGGGCTCCCAAGGAGCAGTACTTC
j_gene: TRBJ2-7; v_gene: TRBV18; abundance: once; d_gene: TRBD2; CDR3aa: CASSLLLAGGSSYEQYF; CDR3nt: TGTGCCAGCTCACTTCTTTTAGCGGGAGGCTCCTCCTACGAGCAGTACTTC
j_gene: TRBJ2-7; v_gene: TRBV7-2; abundance: -; d_gene: -; CDR3aa: CASSPGPRGASYEQYF; CDR3nt: TGTGCCAGCAGCCCAGGCCCCCGCGGGGCCTCCTACGAGCAGTACTTC
j_gene: TRBJ2-1; v_gene: TRBV18; abundance: -; d_gene: TRBD1; CDR3aa: CASSRGQPSYNEQFF; CDR3nt: TGTGCCAGCTCTAGGGGACAGCCCTCCTACAATGAGCAGTTCTTC
j_gene: TRBJ1-4; v_gene: TRBV5-5; abundance: -; d_gene: -; CDR3aa: CASSLAGSQNEKLFF; CDR3nt: TGTGCCAGCAGCTTGGCCGGATCACAGAATGAAAAACTGTTTTTT
j_gene: TRBJ1-1; v_gene: TRBV15; abundance: -; d_gene: TRBD1; CDR3aa: CATSGDRNTEAFF; CDR3nt: TGTGCCACCAGCGGGGACAGGAACACTGAAGCTTTCTTT
j_gene: TRBJ2-5; v_gene: TRBV15; abundance: once; d_gene: -; CDR3aa: CATSRGKIGTADGGQYF; CDR3nt: TGTGCCACCAGCAGAGGGAAGATAGGGACGGCGGACGGGGGCCAGTACTTC
j_gene: TRBJ2-3; v_gene: TRBV18; abundance: -; d_gene: -; CDR3aa: CASSPPTSLTDTQYF; CDR3nt: TGTGCCAGCTCACCACCGACTAGTCTAACAGATACGCAGTATTTT
j_gene: TRBJ2-1; v_gene: TRBV7-2; abundance: -; d_gene: -; CDR3aa: CASSFGAGYNEQFF; CDR3nt: TGTGCCAGCAGCTTTGGGGCGGGGTACAATGAGCAGTTCTTC
j_gene: TRBJ2-6; v_gene: TRBV24-1; abundance: -; d_gene: -; CDR3aa: CATSDHTKAGANVLTF; CDR3nt: TGTGCCACCAGTGACCATACTAAGGCTGGGGCCAACGTCCTGACTTTC
j_gene: TRBJ2-3; v_gene: TRBV7-6; abundance: -; d_gene: TRBD2; CDR3aa: CASSFPFSGRVGTDTQYF; CDR3nt: TGTGCCAGCAGCTTCCCCTTTAGCGGGAGAGTGGGGACAGATACGCAGTATTTT
j_gene: TRBJ2-7; v_gene: TRBV11-2; abundance: -; d_gene: TRBD2; CDR3aa: CASSLVLAGGSGQYF; CDR3nt: TGTGCCAGCAGCTTAGTTCTAGCGGGAGGGTCAGGGCAGTACTTC
j_gene: TRBJ2-7; v_gene: TRBV7-2; abundance: -; d_gene: TRBD1; CDR3aa: CASSPQGQEGGEQYF; CDR3nt: TGTGCCAGCAGCCCCCAGGGACAGGAAGGAGGGGAGCAGTACTTC
j_gene: TRBJ2-7; v_gene: TRBV10-2; abundance: -; d_gene: TRBD2; CDR3aa: CATSLTSGYEQYF; CDR3nt: TGCGCCACCTCCCTGACTAGCGGGTACGAGCAGTACTTC
j_gene: TRBJ2-2; v_gene: TRBV12-3/TRBV12-4; abundance: once; d_gene: -; CDR3aa: CASHKGLGGELFF; CDR3nt: TGTGCCAGCCATAAGGGGCTCGGTGGGGAGCTGTTTTTT
j_gene: TRBJ2-5; v_gene: TRBV30; abundance: -; d_gene: TRBD1; CDR3aa: CAWSVTGGGKTQYF; CDR3nt: TGTGCCTGGAGTGTGACAGGGGGAGGGAAGACCCAGTACTTC
j_gene: TRBJ2-1; v_gene: TRBV7-9; abundance: -; d_gene: -; CDR3aa: CASSLRTSADNEQFF; CDR3nt: TGTGCCAGCAGCTTACGCACTTCCGCGGACAATGAGCAGTTCTTC
j_gene: TRBJ2-3; v_gene: TRBV4-3; abundance: -; d_gene: -; CDR3aa: CASSHGTQGTDTQYF; CDR3nt: TGCGCCAGCAGCCACGGGACTCAGGGCACAGATACGCAGTATTTT
j_gene: TRBJ1-1; v_gene: TRBV5-4; abundance: few; d_gene: TRBD1; CDR3aa: CASSFGQGDTEAFF; CDR3nt: TGTGCCAGCAGCTTCGGACAGGGAGACACTGAAGCTTTCTTT
j_gene: TRBJ1-2; v_gene: TRBV6-5; abundance: -; d_gene: TRBD1; CDR3aa: CASRTGPSIYGYTF; CDR3nt: TGTGCCAGCCGGACAGGCCCTTCGATATATGGCTACACCTTC
j_gene: TRBJ2-1; v_gene: TRBV9; abundance: -; d_gene: TRBD2; CDR3aa: CASSVEERAGARDEQFF; CDR3nt: TGTGCCAGCAGCGTAGAAGAGAGAGCGGGAGCTAGGGATGAGCAGTTCTTC
j_gene: TRBJ1-1; v_gene: TRBV7-2; abundance: -; d_gene: -; CDR3aa: CASSSSRATEAFF; CDR3nt: TGTGCCAGCAGCTCTTCCAGGGCCACTGAAGCTTTCTTT
j_gene: TRBJ2-1; v_gene: TRBV7-9; abundance: -; d_gene: TRBD2; CDR3aa: CASSFPGTSENNEQFF; CDR3nt: TGTGCCAGCAGCTTCCCCGGGACTAGCGAAAACAATGAGCAGTTCTTC
j_gene: TRBJ1-2; v_gene: TRBV19; abundance: -; d_gene: -; CDR3aa: CASSISRGVLNGYTF; CDR3nt: TGTGCCAGTAGTATCAGCAGGGGCGTCCTTAATGGCTACACCTTC
j_gene: TRBJ1-2; v_gene: TRBV23-1; abundance: -; d_gene: TRBD1; CDR3aa: CASSHYTGTGANYGYTF; CDR3nt: TGCGCCAGCAGTCACTACACCGGGACAGGGGCCAACTATGGCTACACCTTC
j_gene: TRBJ2-1; v_gene: TRBV9; abundance: -; d_gene: TRBD2; CDR3aa: CASSVAPSGLYNEQFF; CDR3nt: TGTGCCAGCAGCGTAGCTCCTAGCGGGCTTTACAATGAGCAGTTCTTC
j_gene: TRBJ2-5; v_gene: TRBV28; abundance: once; d_gene: TRBD1; CDR3aa: CASSYSRGLETQYF; CDR3nt: TGTGCCAGCAGTTATTCCAGGGGGCTAGAGACCCAGTACTTC
j_gene: TRBJ2-7; v_gene: TRBV28; abundance: -; d_gene: TRBD1; CDR3aa: CASSPLDRSSYEQYF; CDR3nt: TGTGCCAGCAGTCCCCTGGACAGGAGCTCCTACGAGCAGTACTTC